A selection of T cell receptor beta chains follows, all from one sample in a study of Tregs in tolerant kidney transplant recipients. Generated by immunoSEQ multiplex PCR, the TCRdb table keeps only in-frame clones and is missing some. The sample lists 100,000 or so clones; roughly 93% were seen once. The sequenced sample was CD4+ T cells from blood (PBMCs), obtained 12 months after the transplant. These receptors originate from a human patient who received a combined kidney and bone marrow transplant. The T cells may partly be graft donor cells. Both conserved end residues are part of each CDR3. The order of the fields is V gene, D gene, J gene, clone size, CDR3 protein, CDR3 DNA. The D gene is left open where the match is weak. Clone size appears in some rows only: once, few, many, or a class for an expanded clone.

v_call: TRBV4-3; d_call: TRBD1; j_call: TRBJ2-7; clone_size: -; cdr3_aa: CASSQYRGRNHEQYF; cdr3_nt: TGCGCCAGCAGCCAATACAGGGGGAGGAACCACGAGCAGTACTTC
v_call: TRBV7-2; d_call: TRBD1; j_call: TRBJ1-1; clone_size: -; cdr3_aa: CASSLGQGNTEAFF; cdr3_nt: TGTGCCAGCAGCCTGGGACAGGGAAACACTGAAGCTTTCTTT
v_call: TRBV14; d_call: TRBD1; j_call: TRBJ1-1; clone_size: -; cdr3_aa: CASSQDRTGTGKAFF; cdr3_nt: TGTGCCAGCAGCCAAGACCGGACAGGTACGGGTAAAGCTTTCTTT
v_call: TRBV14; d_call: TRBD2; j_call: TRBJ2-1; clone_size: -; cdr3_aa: CASSLRLQRGPPGEQFF; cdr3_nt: TGTGCCAGCAGCCTCCGACTTCAGCGGGGGCCCCCGGGTGAGCAGTTCTTC
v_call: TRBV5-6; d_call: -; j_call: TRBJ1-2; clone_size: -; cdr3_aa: CASSLQGMSYGYTF; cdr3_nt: TGTGCCAGCAGCTTGCAGGGGATGAGCTATGGCTACACCTTC
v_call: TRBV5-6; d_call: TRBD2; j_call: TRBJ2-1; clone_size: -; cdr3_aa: CASSDPGLAGEDEQFF; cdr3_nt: TGTGCCAGCAGCGATCCGGGACTAGCGGGAGAGGATGAGCAGTTCTTC
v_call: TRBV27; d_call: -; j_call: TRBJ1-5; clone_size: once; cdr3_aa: CASSLNRGNQPQHF; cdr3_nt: TGTGCCAGCAGTTTAAACAGGGGCAATCAGCCCCAGCATTTT
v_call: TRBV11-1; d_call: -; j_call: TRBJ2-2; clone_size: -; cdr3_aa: CASKTGRTGELFF; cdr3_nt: TGTGCCAGCAAGACAGGGAGGACCGGGGAGCTGTTTTTT
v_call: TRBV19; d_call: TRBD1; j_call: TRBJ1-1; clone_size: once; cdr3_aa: CASTAQGSPEAFF; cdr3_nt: TGTGCCAGTACCGCACAGGGGTCCCCTGAAGCTTTCTTT
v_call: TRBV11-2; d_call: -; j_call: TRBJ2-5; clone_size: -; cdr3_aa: CASSLRIRELYQETQYF; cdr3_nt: TGTGCCAGCAGCTTACGGATCAGGGAATTGTACCAAGAGACCCAGTACTTC
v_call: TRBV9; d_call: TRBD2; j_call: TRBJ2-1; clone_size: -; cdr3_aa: CASSVSGGPYNEQFF; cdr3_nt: TGTGCCAGCAGCGTCAGCGGGGGGCCGTACAATGAGCAGTTCTTC
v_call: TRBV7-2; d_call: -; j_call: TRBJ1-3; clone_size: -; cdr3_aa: CASSLDSSGNTIYF; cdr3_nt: TGTGCCAGCAGCTTAGACAGCTCTGGAAACACCATATATTTT
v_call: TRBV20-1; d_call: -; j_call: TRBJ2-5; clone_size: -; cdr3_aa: CSARGGETQYF; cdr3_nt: TGCAGTGCTAGGGGGGGAGAGACCCAGTACTTC
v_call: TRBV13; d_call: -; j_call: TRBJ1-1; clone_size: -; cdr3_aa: CASSSLGSLKWNTEAFF; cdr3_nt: TGTGCCAGCAGCTCCTTGGGCAGTCTAAAATGGAACACTGAAGCTTTCTTT
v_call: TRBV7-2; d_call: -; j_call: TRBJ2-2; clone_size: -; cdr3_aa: CASSPGGNTGELFF; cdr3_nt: TGTGCCAGCAGCCCCGGGGGGAACACCGGGGAGCTGTTTTTT
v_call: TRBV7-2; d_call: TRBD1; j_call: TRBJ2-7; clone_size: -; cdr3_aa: CASSKKGDRTSYEQYF; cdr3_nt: TGTGCCAGCAGCAAAAAAGGGGACAGGACCTCCTACGAGCAGTACTTC
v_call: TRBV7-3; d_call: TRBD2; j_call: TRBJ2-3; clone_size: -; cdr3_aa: CASSPGLAGDTQYF; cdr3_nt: TGTGCCAGCAGTCCCGGACTAGCGGGAGATACGCAGTATTTT
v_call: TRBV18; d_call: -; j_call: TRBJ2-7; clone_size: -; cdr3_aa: CASSQPEQGYEQYF; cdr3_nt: TGTGCCAGCTCCCAACCGGAACAGGGCTACGAGCAGTACTTC
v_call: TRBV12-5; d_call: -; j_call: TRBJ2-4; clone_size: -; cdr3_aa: CASGLDREILAKNIQYF; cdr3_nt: TGTGCTAGTGGTTTGGACAGAGAAATATTAGCCAAAAACATTCAGTACTTC
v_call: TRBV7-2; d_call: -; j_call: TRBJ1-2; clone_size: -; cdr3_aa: CASSLNAGNINYGYTF; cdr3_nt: TGTGCCAGCAGCTTAAACGCCGGGAACATAAACTATGGCTACACCTTC
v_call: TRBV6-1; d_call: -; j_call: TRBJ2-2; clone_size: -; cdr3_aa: CASSGLANTGELFF; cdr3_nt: TGTGCCAGCAGTGGGCTCGCGAACACCGGGGAGCTGTTTTTT
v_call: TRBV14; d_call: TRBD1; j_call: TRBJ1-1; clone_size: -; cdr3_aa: CASSQWTGGNWLGNTEAFF; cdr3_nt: TGTGCCAGCAGCCAATGGACAGGGGGAAACTGGCTGGGGAACACTGAAGCTTTCTTT
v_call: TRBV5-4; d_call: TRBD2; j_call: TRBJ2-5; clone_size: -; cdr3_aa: CASSLDGLAGEGETQYF; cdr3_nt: TGTGCCAGCAGCTTGGATGGACTAGCGGGAGAGGGAGAGACCCAGTACTTC
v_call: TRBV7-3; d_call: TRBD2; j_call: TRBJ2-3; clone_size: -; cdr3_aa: CASSLSRLAGGRTDTQYF; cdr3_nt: TGTGCCAGCAGCTTAAGTAGGCTAGCGGGGGGGAGGACAGATACGCAGTATTTT
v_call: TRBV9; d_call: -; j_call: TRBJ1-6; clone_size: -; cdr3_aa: CASSRLNRVMWNSPLHF; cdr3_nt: TGTGCCAGCAGCCGATTAAACAGGGTCATGTGGAATTCACCCCTCCACTTT
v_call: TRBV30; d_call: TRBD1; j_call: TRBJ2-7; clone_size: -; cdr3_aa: CAWSVRDRGPYEQYF; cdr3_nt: TGTGCCTGGAGTGTACGGGACAGGGGGCCCTACGAGCAGTACTTC
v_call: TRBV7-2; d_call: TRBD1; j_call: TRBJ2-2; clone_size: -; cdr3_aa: CASSAQRQGFSSGELFF; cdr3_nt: TGTGCCAGCAGCGCACAAAGACAGGGTTTTTCTTCCGGAGAGCTGTTTTTT
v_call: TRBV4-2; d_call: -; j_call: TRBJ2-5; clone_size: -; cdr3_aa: CASSLRTSATREETQYF; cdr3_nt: TGTGCCAGCAGCCTTAGGACTTCCGCGACGAGGGAAGAGACCCAGTACTTC
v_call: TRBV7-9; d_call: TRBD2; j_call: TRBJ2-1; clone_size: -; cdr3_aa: CASSLWGGVLLNNEQFF; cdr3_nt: TGTGCCAGCAGCTTATGGGGAGGGGTCCTTTTGAACAATGAGCAGTTCTTC
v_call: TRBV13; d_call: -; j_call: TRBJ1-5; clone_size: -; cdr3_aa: CASSSFGNQPQHF; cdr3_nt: TGTGCCAGCAGCTCGTTCGGCAATCAGCCCCAGCATTTT
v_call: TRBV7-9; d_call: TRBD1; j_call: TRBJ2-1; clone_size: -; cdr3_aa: CASRTPGTVGFSSYNEQFF; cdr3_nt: TGTGCCAGCAGGACTCCCGGGACAGTGGGGTTTAGCTCCTACAATGAGCAGTTCTTC
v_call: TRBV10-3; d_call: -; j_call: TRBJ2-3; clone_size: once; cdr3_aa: CAISEGGAFTDTQYF; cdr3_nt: TGTGCCATCAGTGAGGGAGGGGCTTTCACAGATACGCAGTATTTT
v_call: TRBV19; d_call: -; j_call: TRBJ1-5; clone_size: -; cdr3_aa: CASSMWGGAGQPQHF; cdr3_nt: TGTGCCAGTAGTATGTGGGGGGGCGCGGGCCAGCCCCAGCATTTT
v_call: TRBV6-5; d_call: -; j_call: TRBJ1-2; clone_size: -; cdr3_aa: CASSYQGYGYTF; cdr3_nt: TGTGCCAGCAGTTATCAGGGCTATGGCTACACCTTC
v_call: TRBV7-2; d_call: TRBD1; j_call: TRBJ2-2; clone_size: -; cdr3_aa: CASSPIFRRDRLFGELFF; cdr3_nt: TGTGCCAGCAGCCCTATTTTTCGTCGGGACAGGTTATTCGGGGAGCTGTTTTTT
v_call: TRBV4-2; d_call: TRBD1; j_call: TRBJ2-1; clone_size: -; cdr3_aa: CASSQDGRTGVNEQFF; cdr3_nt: TGTGCCAGCAGCCAAGATGGCCGGACAGGGGTCAATGAGCAGTTCTTC
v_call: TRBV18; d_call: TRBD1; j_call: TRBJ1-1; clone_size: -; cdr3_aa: CASSLSRQGRTEAFF; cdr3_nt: TGTGCCAGCTCACTATCCCGACAGGGGAGGACTGAAGCTTTCTTT
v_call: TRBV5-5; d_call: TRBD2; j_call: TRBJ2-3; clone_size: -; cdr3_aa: CASSHKPGRGDTQYF; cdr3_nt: TGTGCCAGCAGCCATAAGCCGGGGAGGGGAGATACGCAGTATTTT